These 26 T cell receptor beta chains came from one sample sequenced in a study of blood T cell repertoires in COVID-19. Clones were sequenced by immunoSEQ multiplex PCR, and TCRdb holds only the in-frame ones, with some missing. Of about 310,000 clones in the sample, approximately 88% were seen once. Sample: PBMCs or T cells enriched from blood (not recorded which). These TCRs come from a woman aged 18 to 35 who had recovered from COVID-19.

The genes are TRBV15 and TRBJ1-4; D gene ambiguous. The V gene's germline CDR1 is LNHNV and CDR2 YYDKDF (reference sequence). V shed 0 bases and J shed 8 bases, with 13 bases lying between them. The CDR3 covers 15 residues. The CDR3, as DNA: TGTGCCACCAGCAGAGAGGGAGGGTTATGGGAAAAACTGTTTTTT. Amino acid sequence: CATSREGGLWEKLFF.

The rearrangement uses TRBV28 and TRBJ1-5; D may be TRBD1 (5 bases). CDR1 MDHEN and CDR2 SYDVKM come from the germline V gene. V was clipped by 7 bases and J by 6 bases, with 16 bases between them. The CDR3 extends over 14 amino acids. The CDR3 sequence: CASNPQGVGQPQHF. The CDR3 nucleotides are TGTGCCAGCAATCCTCAAGGGGTTGGTCAGCCCCAGCATTTT.

The chain's CDR3 is CASSRPGDRSYGYTF. CDR3 DNA sequence: TGTGCCAGCAGTAGGCCAGGGGACCGTTCCTATGGCTACACCTTC. This chain links TRBV6-2 or TRBV6-3 with TRBJ1-2; D is possibly TRBD1 (6 bases). Deletions cut 5 bases from V and 4 bases from J, with 17 bases between. Germline V gives CDR1 MNHEY, CDR2 SVGEGT. This CDR3 comprises 15 residues.

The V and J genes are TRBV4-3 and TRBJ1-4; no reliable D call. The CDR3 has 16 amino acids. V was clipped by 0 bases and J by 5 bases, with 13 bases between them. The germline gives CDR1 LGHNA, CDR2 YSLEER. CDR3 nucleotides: TGCGCCAGCAGCCAAGAAGGAGGGCAGGTGAATGAAAAACTGTTTTTT. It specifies CASSQEGGQVNEKLFF.

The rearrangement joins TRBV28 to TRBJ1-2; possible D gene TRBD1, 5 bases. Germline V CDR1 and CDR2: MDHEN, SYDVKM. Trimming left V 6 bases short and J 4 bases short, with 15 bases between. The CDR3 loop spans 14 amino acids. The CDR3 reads CASRIWEGRYGYTF. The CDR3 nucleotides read TGTGCCAGCAGGATATGGGAGGGACGCTATGGCTACACCTTC.

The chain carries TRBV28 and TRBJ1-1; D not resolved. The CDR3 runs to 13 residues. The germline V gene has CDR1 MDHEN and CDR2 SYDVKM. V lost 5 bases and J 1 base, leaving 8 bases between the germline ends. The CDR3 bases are TGTGCCAGCAGTATCACACAGAACACTGAAGCTTTCTTT. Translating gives CASSITQNTEAFF.

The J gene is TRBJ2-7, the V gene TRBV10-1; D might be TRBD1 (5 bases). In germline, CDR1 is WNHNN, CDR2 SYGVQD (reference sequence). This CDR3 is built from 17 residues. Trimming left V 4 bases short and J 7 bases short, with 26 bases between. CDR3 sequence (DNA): TGCGCCAGCAGTGGCCCAAAGGCAGGGTTTCGAGTTGAAGAGCAGTACTTC. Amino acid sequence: CASSGPKAGFRVEEQYF.

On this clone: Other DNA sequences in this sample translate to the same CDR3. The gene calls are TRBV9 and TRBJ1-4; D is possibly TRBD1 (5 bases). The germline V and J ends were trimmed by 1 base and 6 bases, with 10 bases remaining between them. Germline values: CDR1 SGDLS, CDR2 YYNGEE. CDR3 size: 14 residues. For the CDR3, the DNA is TGTGCCAGCAGCGTAAGGGGAGGTGATGAAAAACTGTTTTTT. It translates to CASSVRGGDEKLFF.

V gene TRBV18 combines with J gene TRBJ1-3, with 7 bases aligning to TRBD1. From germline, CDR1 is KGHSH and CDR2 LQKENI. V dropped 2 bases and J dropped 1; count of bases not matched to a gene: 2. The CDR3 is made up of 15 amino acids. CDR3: CASSPTTGSGNTIYF. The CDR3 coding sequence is TGTGCCAGCTCACCAACGACAGGGTCTGGAAACACCATATATTTT.

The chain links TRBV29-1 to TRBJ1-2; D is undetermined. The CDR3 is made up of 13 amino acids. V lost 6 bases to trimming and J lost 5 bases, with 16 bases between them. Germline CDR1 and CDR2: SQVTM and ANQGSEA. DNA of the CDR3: TGCAGCGTCGCGGACCCTCCGGGGTATGGCTACACCTTC. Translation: CSVADPPGYGYTF.

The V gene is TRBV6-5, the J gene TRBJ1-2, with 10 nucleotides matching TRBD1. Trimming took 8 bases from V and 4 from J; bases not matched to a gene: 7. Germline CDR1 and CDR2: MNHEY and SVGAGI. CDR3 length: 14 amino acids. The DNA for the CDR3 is TGTGCCAGCGGCTGGACAGGGGGGTTCTATGGCTACACCTTC. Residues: CASGWTGGFYGYTF.

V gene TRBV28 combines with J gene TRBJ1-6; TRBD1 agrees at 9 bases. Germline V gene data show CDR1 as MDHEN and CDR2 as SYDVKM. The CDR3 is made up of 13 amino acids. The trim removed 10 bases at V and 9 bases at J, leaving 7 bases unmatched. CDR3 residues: CAIPGQGLSPLHF. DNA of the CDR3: TGTGCCATCCCGGGACAGGGCCTTTCACCCCTCCACTTT.

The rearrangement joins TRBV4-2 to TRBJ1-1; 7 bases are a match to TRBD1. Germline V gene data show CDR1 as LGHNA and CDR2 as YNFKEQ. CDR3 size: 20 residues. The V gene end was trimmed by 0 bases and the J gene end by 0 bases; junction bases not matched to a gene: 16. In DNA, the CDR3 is TGTGCCAGCAGCCAAGATTTACGCTTTGGACAGGAGGACATGAACACTGAAGCTTTCTTT. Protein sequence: CASSQDLRFGQEDMNTEAFF.

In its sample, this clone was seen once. The CDR3 DNA sequence: TGTGCCAGCAGCCGAACCGGGACTACCTTCGATGAGCAGTTCTTC. The encoded protein is CASSRTGTTFDEQFF. This chain connects TRBV28 to TRBJ2-1, with TRBD2 identical over 7 bases. The J segment lost 8 bases and the V segment lost 6 bases, leaving 13 bases of the junction unmatched. Looked up from germline, CDR1 is MDHEN and CDR2 is SYDVKM. The CDR3 is made up of 15 amino acids.

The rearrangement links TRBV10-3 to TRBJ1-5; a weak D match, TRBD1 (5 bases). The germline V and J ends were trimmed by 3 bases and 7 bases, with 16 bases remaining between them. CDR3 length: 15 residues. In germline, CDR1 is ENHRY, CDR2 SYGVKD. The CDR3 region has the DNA TGTGCCATCAGTGAACTCTTAGGGGAGGGGCAGCCCCAGCATTTT. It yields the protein CAISELLGEGQPQHF.

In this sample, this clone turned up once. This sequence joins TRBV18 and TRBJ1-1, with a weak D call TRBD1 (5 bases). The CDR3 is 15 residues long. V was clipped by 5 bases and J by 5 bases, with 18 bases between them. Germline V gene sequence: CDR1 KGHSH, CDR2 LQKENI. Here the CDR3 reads CASSSSAKTETEAFF. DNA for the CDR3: TGTGCCAGCTCATCCTCGGCGAAGACAGAGACTGAAGCTTTCTTT.

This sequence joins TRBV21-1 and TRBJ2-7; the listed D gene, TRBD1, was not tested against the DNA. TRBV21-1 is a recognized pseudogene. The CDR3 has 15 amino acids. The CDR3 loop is CASSKDRDRGREQYF. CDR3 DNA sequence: TGTGCCAGCAGCAAAGACCGGGACAGGGGGAGAGAGCAGTACTTC.

The CDR3 DNA sequence: TGTGCCAGCAGCTTGGACGTAGCGGAATACAATGAGCAGTTCTTC. This gives the protein CASSLDVAEYNEQFF. The V gene is TRBV5-6, the J gene TRBJ2-1; weak D call: TRBD2 (6 bases). The length of the CDR3 is 15 residues. Germline loops: CDR1 SGHDT, CDR2 YYEEEE. V was trimmed by 0 bases and J by 4 bases, leaving 11 bases between them.

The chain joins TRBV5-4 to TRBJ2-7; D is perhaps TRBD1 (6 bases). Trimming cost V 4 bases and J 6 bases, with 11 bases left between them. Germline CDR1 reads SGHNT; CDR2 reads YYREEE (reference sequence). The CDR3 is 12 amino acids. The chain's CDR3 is CASSPGVGEQYF. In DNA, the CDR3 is TGTGCCAGCAGCCCAGGGGTGGGCGAGCAGTACTTC.

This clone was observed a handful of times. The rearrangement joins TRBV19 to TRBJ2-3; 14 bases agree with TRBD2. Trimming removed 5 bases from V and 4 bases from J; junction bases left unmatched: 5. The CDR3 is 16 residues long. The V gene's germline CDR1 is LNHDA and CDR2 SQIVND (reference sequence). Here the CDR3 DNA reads TGTGCCAGTAGTCTCGGACTAGCGGGGGGATCAGATACGCAGTATTTT. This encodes CASSLGLAGGSDTQYF.

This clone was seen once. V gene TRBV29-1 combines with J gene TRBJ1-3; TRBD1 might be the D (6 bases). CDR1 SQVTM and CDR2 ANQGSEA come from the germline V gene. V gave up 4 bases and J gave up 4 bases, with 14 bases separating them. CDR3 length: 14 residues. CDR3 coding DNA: TGCAGCGTTGGCTATGGACAGAAGGGAAACACCATATATTTT. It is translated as CSVGYGQKGNTIYF.

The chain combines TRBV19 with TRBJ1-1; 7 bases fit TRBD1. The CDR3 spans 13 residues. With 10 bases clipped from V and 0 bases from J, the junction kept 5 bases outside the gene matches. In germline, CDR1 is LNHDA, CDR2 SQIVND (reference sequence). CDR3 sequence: CATGTAMNTEAFF. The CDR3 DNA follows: TGTGCCACCGGGACAGCAATGAACACTGAAGCTTTCTTT. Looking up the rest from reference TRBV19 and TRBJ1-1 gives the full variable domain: DGGITQSPKYLFRKEGQNVTLSCEQNLNHDAMYWYRQDPGQGLRLIYYSQIVNDFQKGDIAEGYSVSREKKESFPLTVTSAQKNPTAFYLCATGTAMNTEAFFGQGTRLTVV.

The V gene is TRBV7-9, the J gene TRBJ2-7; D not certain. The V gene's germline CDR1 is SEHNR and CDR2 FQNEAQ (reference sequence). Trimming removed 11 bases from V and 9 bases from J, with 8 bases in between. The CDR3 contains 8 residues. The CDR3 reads CAFNWQYF. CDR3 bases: TGTGCCTTTAATTGGCAGTACTTC.

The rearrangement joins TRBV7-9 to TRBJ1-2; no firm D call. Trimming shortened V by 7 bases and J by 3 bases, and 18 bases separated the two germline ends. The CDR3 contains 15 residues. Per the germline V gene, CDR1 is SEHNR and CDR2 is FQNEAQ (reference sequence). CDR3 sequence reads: CASIAGEGDYYGYTF. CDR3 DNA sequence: TGTGCCAGCATCGCCGGAGAGGGCGACTACTATGGCTACACCTTC.

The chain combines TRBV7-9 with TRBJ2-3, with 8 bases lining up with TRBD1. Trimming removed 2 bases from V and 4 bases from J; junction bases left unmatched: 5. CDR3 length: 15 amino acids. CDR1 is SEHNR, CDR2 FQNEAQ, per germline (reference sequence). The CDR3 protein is CASSLQGASADTQYF. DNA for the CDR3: TGTGCCAGCAGCTTACAGGGGGCGAGTGCAGATACGCAGTATTTT. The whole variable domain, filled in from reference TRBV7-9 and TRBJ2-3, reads DTGVSQNPRHKITKRGQNVTFRCDPISEHNRLYWYRQTLGQGPEFLTYFQNEAQLEKSRLLSDRFSAERPKGSFSTLEIQRTEQGDSAMYLCASSLQGASADTQYFGPGTRLTVL.

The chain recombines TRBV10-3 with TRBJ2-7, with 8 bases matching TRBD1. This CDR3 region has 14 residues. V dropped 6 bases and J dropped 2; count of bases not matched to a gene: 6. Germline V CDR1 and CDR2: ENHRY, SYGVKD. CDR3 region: CAISRTGTTYEQYF. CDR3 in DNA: TGTGCCATCAGCCGGACAGGGACGACCTACGAGCAGTACTTC.